These T cell receptor beta chains were read from a single sample in a study of blood T cells in healthy people across ages. Via MiXCR, TCRdb re-called the 5' RACE reads, giving one row per CDR3 protein. In the table there are roughly 1.7 million distinct CDR3 sequences, roughly 32% of which are singletons. Sample: blood. These TCRs come from a woman younger than 45 in good health. Each CDR3 is given with its conserved first and last residue. Each record gives: CDR3 protein, CDR3 DNA, J gene, V gene, D gene, clone size. A D gene is named only where the DNA matches it firmly. Rows may omit the clone size; those that give it use once, few, many or a size class.

CASSLGQPFWDEQYF | TGCGCCAGCAGCTTGGGACAGCCCTTTTGGGACGAGCAGTACTTC | TRBJ2-7 | TRBV5-1 | - | -
CSARLSASTDTQYF | TGCAGTGCTAGACTTTCTGCTAGCACAGATACGCAGTATTTT | TRBJ2-3 | TRBV20-1 | - | few
CASSANSGASTDTQYF | TGCGCCAGCAGCGCAAATAGCGGCGCGAGCACAGATACGCAGTATTTT | TRBJ2-3 | TRBV5-1 | - | few
CASSGVGSRRDYTF | TGTGCCAGCAGCGGGGTGGGCTCCCGTAGGGACTACACCTTC | TRBJ1-2 | TRBV25-1 | - | few
CASSPTQGKDTEAFF | TGTGCCAGCAGCCCAACACAGGGGAAGGACACTGAAGCTTTCTTT | TRBJ1-1 | TRBV27 | TRBD1 | -
CSATPGQRNQPQHF | TGCAGTGCTACACCGGGACAGCGAAATCAGCCCCAGCATTTT | TRBJ1-5 | TRBV20-1 | TRBD1 | -
CASSPRGGTGDTQYF | TGCGCCAGCAGCCCTAGGGGGGGGACCGGGGATACGCAGTATTTT | TRBJ2-3 | TRBV7-2 | - | -
CASSWGTSGPYNEQFF | TGTGCCAGCAGCTGGGGGACTAGCGGGCCCTACAATGAGCAGTTCTTC | TRBJ2-1 | TRBV5-8 | TRBD2 | -
CASGGGILTDTQYF | TGTGCCAGCGGGGGGGGCATTCTCACAGATACGCAGTATTTT | TRBJ2-3 | TRBV9 | - | few
CASWSGVGETQYF | TGCGCCAGCTGGTCGGGGGTCGGAGAGACCCAGTACTTC | TRBJ2-5 | TRBV5-1 | - | -
CASTRDRVTDTQYF | TGTGCCAGCACCCGGGACAGGGTCACAGATACGCAGTATTTT | TRBJ2-3 | TRBV12-3/TRBV12-4 | TRBD1 | -
CTSSLGDTQYF | TGCACCAGCAGCTTGGGGGATACGCAGTATTTT | TRBJ2-3 | TRBV5-1 | - | once
CASSLTGAGEQETQYF | TGTGCCAGCAGCCTGACGGGAGCGGGGGAACAAGAGACCCAGTACTTC | TRBJ2-5 | TRBV11-1 | TRBD2 | few
CASSLAWDTAGGNTIYF | TGTGCCAGCAGCTTAGCGTGGGACACCGCTGGTGGAAACACCATATATTTT | TRBJ1-3 | TRBV7-2 | - | -
CANNTRGYGYTF | TGTGCCAACAACACAAGGGGCTATGGCTACACCTTC | TRBJ1-2 | TRBV2 | - | -
CASSHRPYEQYF | TGTGCCAGCAGCCACCGACCCTACGAGCAGTACTTC | TRBJ2-7 | TRBV3-1 | - | many
CASSQDRVLGYTF | TGTGCCAGCAGCCAAGACAGGGTCCTCGGCTACACCTTC | TRBJ1-2 | TRBV14 | - | few
CSEGGRDYDTQYF | TGCAGCGAAGGCGGTCGAGACTACGATACGCAGTATTTT | TRBJ2-3 | TRBV29-1 | - | once
CASSLSIGNTEAFF | TGTGCCAGCAGTTTATCGATAGGGAACACTGAAGCTTTCTTT | TRBJ1-1 | TRBV27 | - | few
CSVESWGSARETQYF | TGCAGCGTTGAGAGTTGGGGGTCAGCTCGAGAGACCCAGTACTTC | TRBJ2-5 | TRBV29-1 | - | many
CASSHHLRTGANVLTF | TGTGCCAGCAGCCACCACCTTCGGACTGGGGCCAACGTCCTGACTTTC | TRBJ2-6 | TRBV3-1 | - | -
CASSVEGVPYGYTF | TGTGCCAGCAGCGTAGAGGGCGTTCCCTATGGCTACACCTTC | TRBJ1-2 | TRBV9 | - | -
CASSYSPGEAQYF | TGTGCCAGCAGCTACTCTCCCGGAGAGGCCCAGTACTTC | TRBJ2-5 | TRBV6-5 | - | -
CAWSSGGGGSYTF | TGTGCCTGGAGTAGCGGAGGGGGCGGAAGCTACACCTTC | TRBJ1-2 | TRBV30 | TRBD1 | once
CASSDLNRGENEQYF | TGTGCCAGCAGTGACCTAAACAGGGGGGAGAACGAGCAGTACTTC | TRBJ2-7 | TRBV6-1 | TRBD1 | few
CVSSQGDQSTDTQYF | TGTGTCAGCAGCCAGGGGGACCAATCCACAGATACGCAGTATTTT | TRBJ2-3 | TRBV3-1 | TRBD1 | -
CASRAGSGSGYEQYF | TGTGCCAGCAGGGCCGGGAGCGGGAGTGGCTACGAGCAGTACTTC | TRBJ2-7 | TRBV2 | TRBD2 | -
CASSLFSDGTEAFF | TGCGCCAGCAGCTTGTTTTCCGACGGGACTGAAGCTTTCTTT | TRBJ1-1 | TRBV5-1 | - | -